This T cell receptor (beta chain) was retrieved from a study of blood T cell repertoires in COVID-19 (dated by TCRdb to the early 2020s). Regarding the research as a whole: The collaborator samples originated in the United States, Italy and Spain and spanned the acute and convalescent phases of COVID-19. Subjects who had been exposed to COVID-19, were actively infected with it, or had recovered from it provided the deeply sampled blood TCRbeta repertoires that made up the dataset. Samples were obtained from the ongoing ImmuneRACE study (first 160 participants) and from some 1,300 subjects provided by 6 global collaborators. The prospective study material was composed of cDNA or gDNA derived from T cells, B-cell-depleted T cells, or PBMCs. The repertoires were made available in a free public database intended to serve as a resource for research on the immune response to SARS-CoV-2. Where available, HLA class I and class II types were taken from metadata supplied by the sample provider and were not determined by assay-based typing. Sample metadata almost always included a de-identified subject ID, COVID-19 status, age in years and sex. Study-level results and caveats: The amount of clinical and demographic metadata varied by source and participant and was provided uncurated.

At one collaborating source in Seattle, patients were enrolled during active infection and were followed longitudinally through the course of disease. Collaborating institutions collected whole blood in K2EDTA tubes following their own protocols. For TCRbeta analysis, collaborators shipped samples in one of three forms: frozen whole blood, isolated PBMCs, or DNA extracted from either of those sample types. The CDR3 holds 13 amino acids from the cysteine to the phenylalanine. The read is trimmed to its CDR3 DNA, 39 bases read in frame from base 1. From the germline V gene, CDR1 is MDHEN and CDR2 is SYDVKM. Cut back by 2 bases and 5 bases, the V and J ends lie 7 bases apart. About this clone: Its antigen specificity is not known. The sample holds no much larger clone one base away, and base qualities are not on file.

TCRbeta CDR3 regions were amplified from genomic DNA by means of the immunoSEQ Assay, a bias-controlled multiplex PCR. Per the authors' processing: Nucleated cell counts per sample were estimated from amplification of reference gene primers within the assay. To quantify the absolute abundance of each unique TCRbeta CDR3 rearrangement, sequence reads were collapsed and filtered. For each sample, productive Simpson clonality was calculated as the square root of Simpson's diversity index over productive rearrangements. TCRdb provides this immuneACCESS table in a form limited to in-frame rearrangements. Some clones are lacking; in checked studies, under half of them reflect an unresolved V gene, and why the rest are absent is not known. V and J calls and clone size are copied from that table; D and trimming were computed from the DNA. The sample table lists roughly 350,000 clones, roughly 86% of them with a count of one. The ten largest clones add up to more than 9% of the sample.

The chain is assembled from TRBV28 and TRBJ2-1; no D segment can be confidently identified. The TCR comes from a woman under 40 with COVID-19, enrolled during active disease. Specimen: peripheral blood. CDR3 reads: CASSLRSHNEQFF. The DNA sequence is TGTGCCAGCAGTTTAAGGAGCCACAATGAGCAGTTCTTC.